Each of the 10 T cell receptor beta chains below was sequenced from the same sample in a study of tumor-infiltrating lymphocytes in primary liver carcinoma (dated by TCRdb to 2016 to 2017). Sequencing took place on an Illumina HiSeq 2500. Using a constant-region primer and ProtoScript II reverse transcriptase, TCRbeta-specific cDNA was reverse-transcribed from around 500 ng total RNA. Three nested multiplex PCR rounds, following a slightly modified ARM-PCR procedure, were used to build the TCRbeta libraries. Multiplex TRBV1-TRBV30 forward primers and a Cbeta reverse primer were used in the first two PCR rounds, each of which was run for 10 to 11 cycles. TCRdb took the public reads, trimmed them with fastp at Q25, ran MiXCR for clone calling and kept in-frame beta chains. CDR3 protein sequences are deduplicated, and each keeps its most common genes and DNA. Within this sample are roughly 190,000 distinct CDR3 sequences, with roughly 80% of them counted one time only. Together, the top ten hold around 18% of the sample.

Total RNA and DNA were co-extracted without cell sorting from approximately 20-30 mg of bulk tissue using the AllPrep DNA/RNA mini kit. The source material was tumor tissue from primary liver carcinoma. The receptors here all came from a man between 40 and 49 years old with primary liver carcinoma and hepatitis B virus infection.

About this clonotype itself: With a much larger clone just one base away, this may be a read error. For the CDR3, the DNA is TGTGCCAGCACCGGGGGGCGCTATGGCTACACCTTC. Its protein is CASTGGRYGYTF. The rearrangement joins TRBV28 to TRBJ1-2, with D maybe TRBD1 (6 bases). From germline, CDR1 is MDHEN and CDR2 SYDVKM. The CDR3 totals 12 residues. Trimming took 7 bases from V and 4 from J, leaving 10 bases between them.

A word on this clonotype: Since a much larger clone is just one base distant, this may be a read error. V usage is TRBV28 and J usage is TRBJ2-7; D is unresolved. This CDR3 region has 13 residues. Trimming took 10 bases from V and 2 from J, leaving 15 bases between them. From germline, CDR1 is MDHEN and CDR2 SYDVKM. CDR3 residues: CATGVGVTYEQYF. CDR3 nucleotides: TGTGCCACTGGGGTAGGAGTGACCTACGAGCAGTACTTC.

The sample holds one count of this clonotype. A read error may account for a junction end that differs from germline. The chain recombines TRBV6-1 with TRBJ2-2; possibly TRBD1 for D (6 bases). Germline loops: CDR1 MNHNS, CDR2 SASEGT. CDR3 size: 14 residues. The CDR3 nucleotides are TGTGCCAGCAACCACCTAGGGACAATAGAGGAGCTGCTTTTT. Translating gives CASNHLGTIEELLF.

This chain links TRBV28 with TRBJ1-5; TRBD1 agrees at 7 bases. The CDR3 contains 12 residues. V trimming: 11 bases; J trimming: 11 bases; junction bases outside the gene matches: 12. Germline assignment: CDR1 MDHEN and CDR2 SYDVKM. The CDR3 DNA sequence: TGTGCCGGCACAGCTCCCAGGGGGTCCCAGCATTTT. Its translation is CAGTAPRGSQHF.

The V call is TRBV6-1, the J call TRBJ1-5, with a tentative D call TRBD1 (5 bases). Germline lookup yields CDR1 MNHNS and CDR2 SASEGT. The CDR3 is 13 residues long. The CDR3 DNA sequence: TGTGTCGGCAGTGCTGGGGGTAATCAGCCCCAGCATTTT. Its translation: CVGSAGGNQPQHF.

Of note for this clonotype: The conserved phenylalanine or tryptophan is not found at the CDR3 terminus, so this likely reflects a read error. The chain couples TRBV11-2 to TRBJ2-7; TRBD2 agrees at 7 bases. CDR3 size: 17 residues. J was trimmed by 1 base and V by 7 bases; bases with no gene match: 16. Germline-derived CDR1 and CDR2 are SGHAT and FQNNGV. CDR3 loop: CASIQGLVGGWSYEQYL. For the CDR3, the DNA is TGTGCCAGCATACAAGGACTAGTGGGAGGGTGGTCCTACGAGCAGTACCTC.

This clonotype was recorded only once. The junction departs from germline at one end; a sequencing error may be responsible. V and J are TRBV7-9 and TRBJ2-7; D unclear. This CDR3 region has 13 residues. Germline V CDR1 and CDR2: SEHNR, FQNEAQ (reference sequence). The CDR3 reads CASSLNQAYELYF. In nucleotides, the CDR3 is TGTGCCAGCAGCTTAAATCAGGCTTACGAGCTGTATTTC.

Concerning this clonotype: One end of the junction varies from germline; a read error may be responsible. The chain employs TRBV6-1 and TRBJ1-1; D gene uncertain. There are 16 residues in the CDR3. Germline loops: CDR1 MNHNS, CDR2 SASEGT. The CDR3 loop is CAGRKGSVPMNTEAFF. CDR3 in DNA: TGTGCCGGCAGGAAAGGGTCAGTCCCAATGAACACTGAAGCTTTCTTT.

Comments on this clonotype: The germline gene is not matched at one end of the junction; a read error may be the cause. The chain recombines TRBV29-1 with TRBJ1-1; TRBD1 might be the D (5 bases). Germline CDR1 reads SQVTM; CDR2 reads ANQGSEA. This CDR3 has 13 amino acids. The CDR3 DNA follows: TGCAGCGTCTCCATTCGGGGGGGAAATGAACCTTTCTTT. As protein: CSVSIRGGNEPFF. The full variable domain, its missing parts supplied by reference TRBV29-1 and TRBJ1-1, is SAVISQKPSRDICQRGTSLTIQCQVDSQVTMMFWYRQQPGQSLTLIATANQGSEATYESGFVIDKFPISRPNLTFSTLTVSNMSPEDSSIYLCSVSIRGGNEPFFGQGTRLTVV.

As to this clonotype: Mismatch with germline at one junction end may stem from a read error. The chain uses TRBV4-2 and TRBJ2-7; D may match TRBD1 or TRBD2 (5 bases each). The CDR3 is made up of 14 amino acids. The germline V gene has CDR1 LGHNA and CDR2 YNFKEQ. The CDR3: CASSQARGPYEQYF. CDR3 in DNA: TGTGCCAGCAGCCAAGCTCGGGGCCCATACGAGCAGTACTTT.